The clone carrying this T cell receptor beta chain has ten or more counts. No antigen is known for it. The data originate from a study of T-cell memory formation after mild COVID-19. TCRdb called the 5' RACE reads again in MiXCR, with one record for every CDR3 protein. The data hold some 600,000 distinct CDR3 sequences, with roughly 17% observed a single time. V lost 4 bases and J 5 bases, leaving 13 bases between the germline ends. Germline assignment: CDR1 KGHDR and CDR2 SFDVKD. The CDR3 consists of 15 residues. The study, taken as a whole, reports: Among clones contracting day 15 to 85, CD4/CD8 was balanced, whereas later expanders leaned CD4+.

Sequencing used PBMCs or a T cell subset sorted from them (not recorded which). The chain recombines TRBV24-1 with TRBJ2-2; TRBD1 is a possible D gene (6 bases). The clonotype originates from an adult woman who had mild COVID-19 (a few samples of this study predate the infection). Cell type and time point are not known. The CDR3 nucleotides are TGTGCCACCAGTGAGTCAGGGGAATGGACCGGGGAGCTGTTTTTT. This sequence encodes CATSESGEWTGELFF.